A selection of T cell receptor beta chains follows, all from one sample in a study of PD-1 blockade in classical Hodgkin lymphoma. Using immunoSEQ multiplex PCR, the repertoire was profiled, and TCRdb retains in-frame clones only, with some absent. The repertoire holds around 25,000 clones, with roughly 80% as singletons. The specimen was CD4+ T cells from blood, collected before the fourth cycle of nivolumab. The receptors derive from a human donor with classical Hodgkin lymphoma. Both conserved end residues are part of each CDR3. A D gene is named only where the DNA matches it firmly. Some rows mark clone size as missing; the rest say once, few, many or name a class of expanded clone.

clone size: NA; V gene: TRBV18; J gene: TRBJ1-6; D gene: NA; CDR3 protein: CASSRGAGSSSYNSPLHF; CDR3 DNA: TGTGCCAGCTCACGCGGCGCAGGGTCTAGCTCCTATAATTCACCCCTCCACTTT
clone size: NA; V gene: TRBV15; J gene: TRBJ1-2; D gene: NA; CDR3 protein: CATSREGSGPYGYTF; CDR3 DNA: TGTGCCACCAGCAGAGAGGGATCCGGCCCTTATGGCTACACCTTC
clone size: NA; V gene: TRBV6-5; J gene: TRBJ1-5; D gene: TRBD1; CDR3 protein: CASSKVGGGPQHF; CDR3 DNA: TGTGCCAGCAGTAAGGTGGGAGGGGGCCCCCAGCATTTT
clone size: NA; V gene: TRBV7-9; J gene: TRBJ2-1; D gene: NA; CDR3 protein: CASSLGLGGNEQFF; CDR3 DNA: TGTGCCAGCAGCTTAGGTTTGGGGGGCAATGAGCAGTTCTTC
clone size: NA; V gene: TRBV4-2; J gene: TRBJ2-7; D gene: TRBD2; CDR3 protein: CASSQPAGVFTGTSGGAFEQYF; CDR3 DNA: TGTGCCAGCAGCCAACCCGCAGGGGTCTTCACCGGGACTAGCGGGGGGGCTTTCGAGCAGTACTTC
clone size: NA; V gene: TRBV18; J gene: TRBJ2-7; D gene: TRBD2; CDR3 protein: CASSPRLAVPDEQYF; CDR3 DNA: TGTGCCAGCTCACCAAGGCTAGCGGTACCTGACGAGCAGTACTTC
clone size: once; V gene: TRBV2; J gene: TRBJ1-1; D gene: NA; CDR3 protein: CASTLGMNTEAFF; CDR3 DNA: TGTGCCAGCACGCTAGGGATGAACACTGAAGCTTTCTTT
clone size: few; V gene: TRBV6-1; J gene: TRBJ2-2; D gene: NA; CDR3 protein: CASSLPITGELFF; CDR3 DNA: TGTGCCAGTTCCCTCCCCATCACCGGGGAGCTGTTTTTT
clone size: NA; V gene: TRBV30; J gene: TRBJ2-3; D gene: NA; CDR3 protein: CAWEEYADTQYF; CDR3 DNA: TGTGCCTGGGAGGAGTACGCAGATACGCAGTATTTT
clone size: NA; V gene: TRBV11-2; J gene: TRBJ1-1; D gene: NA; CDR3 protein: CASSPWDTEAFF; CDR3 DNA: TGTGCCAGCAGCCCCTGGGACACTGAAGCTTTCTTT
clone size: NA; V gene: TRBV4-3; J gene: TRBJ2-3; D gene: TRBD2; CDR3 protein: CASSQDLAGATSTDTQYF; CDR3 DNA: TGCGCCAGCAGCCAAGATCTAGCGGGGGCTACTAGCACAGATACGCAGTATTTT
clone size: NA; V gene: TRBV11-3; J gene: TRBJ2-1; D gene: NA; CDR3 protein: CASSLLGTEAYNEQFF; CDR3 DNA: TGTGCCAGCAGCTTATTAGGGACCGAAGCCTACAATGAGCAGTTCTTC
clone size: NA; V gene: TRBV19; J gene: TRBJ1-1; D gene: NA; CDR3 protein: CASGTGFYTEAFF; CDR3 DNA: TGTGCCAGCGGGACCGGATTCTACACTGAAGCTTTCTTT
clone size: NA; V gene: TRBV2; J gene: TRBJ2-7; D gene: TRBD1; CDR3 protein: CASSEQGAINYEQYF; CDR3 DNA: TGTGCCAGCAGTGAACAGGGGGCGATTAATTACGAGCAGTACTTC
clone size: NA; V gene: TRBV7-2; J gene: TRBJ1-2; D gene: NA; CDR3 protein: CASSLVVLTDSYGYTF; CDR3 DNA: TGTGCCAGCAGCTTAGTGGTATTGACAGATTCCTATGGCTACACCTTC
clone size: NA; V gene: TRBV6-6; J gene: TRBJ1-1; D gene: TRBD1; CDR3 protein: CASSYSMGQGPTEAFF; CDR3 DNA: TGTGCCAGCAGTTACTCGATGGGACAGGGGCCCACTGAAGCTTTCTTT
clone size: NA; V gene: TRBV9; J gene: TRBJ1-6; D gene: NA; CDR3 protein: CASSVGGTGSPPLHF; CDR3 DNA: TGTGCCAGCAGCGTAGGAGGAACAGGGAGCCCACCCCTCCACTTT
clone size: NA; V gene: TRBV6-5; J gene: TRBJ1-2; D gene: NA; CDR3 protein: CASSYWARDYGYTF; CDR3 DNA: TGTGCCAGCAGTTACTGGGCCAGGGACTATGGCTACACCTTC
clone size: medium-sized; V gene: TRBV10-3; J gene: TRBJ1-6; D gene: NA; CDR3 protein: CAISIQEQNSPLHF; CDR3 DNA: TGTGCCATCAGTATACAGGAACAGAATTCACCCCTCCACTTT
clone size: NA; V gene: TRBV18; J gene: TRBJ1-5; D gene: NA; CDR3 protein: CASSPARNNQPQHF; CDR3 DNA: TGTGCCAGCTCACCCGCACGGAACAATCAGCCCCAGCATTTT
clone size: NA; V gene: TRBV7-9; J gene: TRBJ1-5; D gene: TRBD1; CDR3 protein: CASSSGQGWEQPQHF; CDR3 DNA: TGTGCCAGCAGTAGTGGACAGGGGTGGGAACAGCCCCAGCATTTT
clone size: NA; V gene: TRBV2; J gene: TRBJ2-1; D gene: TRBD2; CDR3 protein: CASAASGGDYNEQFF; CDR3 DNA: TGTGCCAGCGCGGCTAGCGGGGGCGATTACAATGAGCAGTTCTTC
clone size: NA; V gene: TRBV5-4; J gene: TRBJ2-5; D gene: TRBD2; CDR3 protein: CASSPGTSRETQYF; CDR3 DNA: TGTGCCAGCAGCCCCGGGACTAGCAGGGAGACCCAGTACTTC
clone size: medium-sized; V gene: TRBV5-1; J gene: TRBJ1-6; D gene: TRBD1; CDR3 protein: CASSVGQVFNSPLHF; CDR3 DNA: TGCGCCAGCAGCGTCGGACAGGTGTTTAATTCACCCCTCCACTTT
clone size: NA; V gene: TRBV5-1; J gene: TRBJ2-1; D gene: TRBD1; CDR3 protein: CASSLQPGQGAINEQFF; CDR3 DNA: TGCGCCAGCAGCTTACAACCGGGACAGGGGGCTATCAATGAGCAGTTCTTC
clone size: NA; V gene: TRBV23-1; J gene: TRBJ1-4; D gene: TRBD1; CDR3 protein: CASSHLQGLGNEKLFF; CDR3 DNA: TGCGCCAGCAGTCACCTACAGGGGTTAGGTAATGAAAAACTGTTTTTT
clone size: once; V gene: TRBV21-1; J gene: TRBJ2-7; D gene: NA; CDR3 protein: CASSNSRWSTFYEQYF; CDR3 DNA: TGTGCCAGCAGCAACTCCCGCTGGAGTACCTTCTACGAGCAGTACTTC
clone size: NA; V gene: TRBV7-2; J gene: TRBJ1-2; D gene: NA; CDR3 protein: CASSQDLGTDGYTF; CDR3 DNA: TGTGCCAGCAGCCAAGACCTGGGGACGGATGGCTACACCTTC
clone size: few; V gene: TRBV19; J gene: TRBJ2-7; D gene: TRBD1; CDR3 protein: CASSSQTGFHEQYF; CDR3 DNA: TGTGCCAGTAGTTCACAGACAGGGTTCCACGAGCAGTACTTC
clone size: NA; V gene: TRBV2; J gene: TRBJ2-3; D gene: TRBD2; CDR3 protein: CASTLGLAGADTQYF; CDR3 DNA: TGTGCCAGCACCCTAGGACTAGCGGGGGCAGATACGCAGTATTTT
clone size: NA; V gene: TRBV5-1; J gene: TRBJ2-5; D gene: NA; CDR3 protein: CASSLGRGAETQYF; CDR3 DNA: TGCGCCAGCAGCTTGGGACGTGGCGCCGAGACCCAGTACTTC
clone size: few; V gene: TRBV5-1; J gene: TRBJ1-1; D gene: NA; CDR3 protein: CASSFGHGEDTEAFF; CDR3 DNA: TGCGCCAGCAGCTTCGGGCACGGGGAGGACACTGAAGCTTTCTTT
clone size: NA; V gene: TRBV15; J gene: TRBJ1-2; D gene: NA; CDR3 protein: CATRRDRRHDYGYTF; CDR3 DNA: TGTGCCACCAGGAGAGATCGACGGCACGACTATGGCTACACCTTC
clone size: NA; V gene: TRBV6-7; J gene: TRBJ2-5; D gene: NA; CDR3 protein: CASIWASRLQETQYF; CDR3 DNA: TGTGCCAGCATCTGGGCGAGTAGGCTACAAGAGACCCAGTACTTC